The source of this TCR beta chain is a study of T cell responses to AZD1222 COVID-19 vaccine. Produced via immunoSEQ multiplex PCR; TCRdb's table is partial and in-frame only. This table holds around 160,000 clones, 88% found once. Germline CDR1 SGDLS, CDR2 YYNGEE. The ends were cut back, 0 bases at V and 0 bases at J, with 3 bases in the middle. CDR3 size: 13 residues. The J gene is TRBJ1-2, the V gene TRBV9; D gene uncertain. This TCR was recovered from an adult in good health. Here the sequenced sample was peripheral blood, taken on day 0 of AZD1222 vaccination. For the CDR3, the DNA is TGTGCCAGCAGCGTAGACACTAACTATGGCTACACCTTC. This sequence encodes CASSVDTNYGYTF.